This T cell receptor (beta chain) was found in a study of cytomegalovirus exposure and HLA in healthy donors. Study-wide results and limits: Later on, an analysis showed TCR association rates differing by HLA locus, with DRB1 the most and HLA-C the fewest. Accurate prediction of HLA-A and HLA-B alleles (for most subjects) was reportedly achieved from TCR beta sequences. In a later analysis, a missense DCLRE1C variant was linked to TCR beta V- and J-gene trimming.

A multiplex PCR was run with 60 Vbeta primers and 13 Jbeta primers. Here immunoSEQ multiplex PCR was the method, and the copy in TCRdb shows in-frame clones only, minus some. There are 110,000 to 150,000 clones in the sample; roughly 70% occur only once, and about 4.3% lies in the top ten. On this clone itself: Its antigen is as yet unknown.

This CDR3 comprises 15 residues. Germline CDR1 and CDR2: ENHRY and SYGVKD. J was trimmed by 4 bases and V by 1 base; bases with no gene match: 5. The rearrangement links TRBV10-3 to TRBJ2-3; 7 bases are a match to TRBD1. The material sequenced was PBMCs. This sequence originates from a young man in good health and CMV-seropositive. The CDR3 region is CAISEYRGSADTQYF. The CDR3 DNA follows: TGTGCCATCAGTGAGTACAGGGGCAGTGCAGATACGCAGTATTTT.